The source of this T cell receptor beta chain is a study of CD8 T cells in Susac syndrome. When the RNA was reverse transcribed, random hexamers were used with an input of roughly 0.45 to 1 ug. Each CDR3 protein is one row after TCRdb ran MiXCR on the immunoSEQ multiplex PCR reads. The data contain a few hundred thousand distinct CDR3 sequences, almost 85% of them seen just once; the ten biggest clones take up around 0.22%. Sequencing targeted TCR beta in T cells from blood (CD8+ and CD4+). Isolation of CD8+ and CD4+ T cells was performed negatively, whereas enrichment of TEMRA cells was done by FACS. Germline-derived CDR1 and CDR2 are DFQATT and SNEGSKA (reference sequence). Trimming removed 2 bases from V and 3 bases from J, with 16 bases in between. This CDR3 is 15 amino acids long.

The material sequenced was CD8+ T cells from PBMCs. The receptor's source is a human donor with multiple sclerosis. The chain employs TRBV20-1 and TRBJ1-2, with a weak D call TRBD1 (6 bases). CDR3 nucleotides: TGCAGTGCTAGATCCTCGGACAGCTCCTACTATGGCTACACCTTC. The encoded protein is CSARSSDSSYYGYTF.